Given below is one TCR beta chain in context. These data originate in a study of T cell changes during pregnancy in multiple sclerosis. The assay was immunoSEQ multiplex PCR, and TCRdb's table has in-frame clones only and misses some. The sample holds 95,000 to 100,000 clones, about 90% seen once. The V gene lost 4 bases and the J gene lost 8 bases, with 11 bases spanning the gap. Germline V gene data show CDR1 as DFQATT and CDR2 as SNEGSKA (reference sequence). This CDR3 is 11 amino acids long. Here the sequenced sample was peripheral blood, taken after pregnancy. The TCR sequence derives from a female donor in good health, enrolled as a control in a pregnancy study. This chain joins TRBV20-1 and TRBJ1-2, with a weak D call TRBD1 (5 bases). The CDR3 loop is CSATGKGGYTF. The CDR3 bases are TGCAGTGCTACAGGGAAGGGGGGCTACACCTTC.